This entry describes one T cell receptor beta chain. The antigen is not known. Sequenced by immunoSEQ multiplex PCR; TCRdb stores in-frame clones only, minus some. The sample holds approximately 100,000 clones, around 86% seen once. The study gave focal radiation plus ipilimumab CTLA-4 blockade to patients with chemo-refractory metastatic non-small-cell lung cancer. This CDR3 is 12 amino acids long. Germline V gene sequence: CDR1 SQVTM, CDR2 ANQGSEA. Trimming stripped 7 bases from V and 2 bases from J, with 11 bases between. This specimen comes from a study of radiotherapy plus CTLA-4 blockade in lung cancer. Study in general: Among patients, 15% to 20% showed objective responses, and over 30% had disease control. Findings and caveats of the study: Radiotherapy was combined with ipilimumab, and tumor-derived TCR clones then expanded in blood. Reported findings show early blood T cell clone dynamics, with interferon-beta, best predicted response.

This receptor was obtained from a human donor with non-small cell lung cancer who had a partial response to radiotherapy plus ipilimumab. V gene TRBV29-1 combines with J gene TRBJ2-5, with D perhaps matching TRBD1 (5 bases). This sample comprised peripheral blood, obtained from a patient treated with radiotherapy plus ipilimumab. CDR3 coding DNA: TGCAGCGGAATTCAGGGTCAAGAGACCCAGTACTTC. Translation gives CSGIQGQETQYF.